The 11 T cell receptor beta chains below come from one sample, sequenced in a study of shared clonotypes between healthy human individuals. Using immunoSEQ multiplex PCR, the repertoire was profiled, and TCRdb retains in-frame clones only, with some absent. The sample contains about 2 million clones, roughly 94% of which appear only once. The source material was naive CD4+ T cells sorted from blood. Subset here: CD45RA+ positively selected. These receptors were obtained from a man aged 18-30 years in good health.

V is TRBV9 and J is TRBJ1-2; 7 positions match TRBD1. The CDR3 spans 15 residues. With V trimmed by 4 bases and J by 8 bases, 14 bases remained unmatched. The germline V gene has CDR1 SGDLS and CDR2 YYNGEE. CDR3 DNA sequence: TGTGCCAGCAGCTTCTTAGCACAGGGGAATCAGGGCTACACCTTC. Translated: CASSFLAQGNQGYTF.

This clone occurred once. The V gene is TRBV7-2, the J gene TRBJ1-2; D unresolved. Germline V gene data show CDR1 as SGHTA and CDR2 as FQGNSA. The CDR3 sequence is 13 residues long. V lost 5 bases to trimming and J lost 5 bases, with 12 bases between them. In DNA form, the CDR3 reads TGTGCCAGCAGCCCCTGGATCCAATATGGCTACACCTTC. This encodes CASSPWIQYGYTF.

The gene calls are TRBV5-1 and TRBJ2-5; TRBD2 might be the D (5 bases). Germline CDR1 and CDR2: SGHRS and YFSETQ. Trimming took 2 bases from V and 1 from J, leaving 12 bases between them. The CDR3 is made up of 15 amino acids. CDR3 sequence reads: CASSFTGDSQETQYF. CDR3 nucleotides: TGCGCCAGCAGCTTTACCGGGGATAGCCAAGAGACCCAGTACTTC.

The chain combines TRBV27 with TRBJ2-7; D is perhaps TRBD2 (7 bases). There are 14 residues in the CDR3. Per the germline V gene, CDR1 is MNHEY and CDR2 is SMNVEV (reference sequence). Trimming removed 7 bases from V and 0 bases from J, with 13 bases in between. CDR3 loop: CASKLGGASYEQYF. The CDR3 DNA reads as TGTGCCAGCAAATTAGGGGGGGCCTCCTACGAGCAGTACTTC.

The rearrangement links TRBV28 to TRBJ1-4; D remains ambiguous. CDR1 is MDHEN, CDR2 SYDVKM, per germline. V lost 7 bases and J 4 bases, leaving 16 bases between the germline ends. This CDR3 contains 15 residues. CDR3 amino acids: CASIDSGGINEKLFF. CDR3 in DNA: TGTGCCAGCATAGATTCGGGCGGAATTAATGAAAAACTGTTTTTT.

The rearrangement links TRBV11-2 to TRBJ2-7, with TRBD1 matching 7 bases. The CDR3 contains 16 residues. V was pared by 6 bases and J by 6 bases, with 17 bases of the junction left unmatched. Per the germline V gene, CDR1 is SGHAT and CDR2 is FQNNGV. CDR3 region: CASSPRTGGLLREQYF. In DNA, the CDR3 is TGTGCCAGCAGTCCCAGGACAGGTGGGCTCCTACGCGAGCAGTACTTC.

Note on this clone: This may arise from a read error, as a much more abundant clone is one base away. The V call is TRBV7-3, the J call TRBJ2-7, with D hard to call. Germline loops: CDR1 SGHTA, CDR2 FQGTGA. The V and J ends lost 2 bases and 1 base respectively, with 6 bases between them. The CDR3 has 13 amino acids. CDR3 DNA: TGTGCCAGCAGCTTAGATGGATCCTACGAGCAGTACTTC. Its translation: CASSLDGSYEQYF.

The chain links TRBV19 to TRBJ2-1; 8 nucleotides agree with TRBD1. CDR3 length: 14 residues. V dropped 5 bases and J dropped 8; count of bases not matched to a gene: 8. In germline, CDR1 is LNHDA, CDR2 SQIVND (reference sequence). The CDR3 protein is CASSQDRVRDEQFF. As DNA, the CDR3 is TGTGCCAGTAGTCAGGACAGGGTCCGAGATGAGCAGTTCTTC.

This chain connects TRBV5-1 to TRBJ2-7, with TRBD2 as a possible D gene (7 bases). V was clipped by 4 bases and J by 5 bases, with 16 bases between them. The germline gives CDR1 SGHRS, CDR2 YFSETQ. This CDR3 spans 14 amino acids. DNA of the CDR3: TGCGCCAGCAGCCCGAGGGGGGGCTCGAACGAGCAGTACTTC. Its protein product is CASSPRGGSNEQYF.

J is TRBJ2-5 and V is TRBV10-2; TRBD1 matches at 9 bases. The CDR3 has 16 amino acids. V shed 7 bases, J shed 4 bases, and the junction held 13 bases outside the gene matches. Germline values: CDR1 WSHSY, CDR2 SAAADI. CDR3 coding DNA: TGCGCCAGCACCGTCGCGGGACAGGGTTTTTTAGAGACCCAGTACTTC. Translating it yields CASTVAGQGFLETQYF.

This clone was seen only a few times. The CDR3 DNA reads as TGTGCCAGCAGAGAGGGAGGGCGGGAGACCCAGTACTTC. This translates into CASREGGRETQYF. The chain couples TRBV25-1 to TRBJ2-5; 7 positions agree with TRBD2. The CDR3 consists of 13 residues. Germline trimming cut 6 bases from V and 5 bases from J; bases unmatched to any gene: 6. From germline, CDR1 is MGHDK and CDR2 SYGVNS.